This T cell receptor (beta chain) was captured in a study of blood T cell repertoires in COVID-19. Looking at the study overall: Acute and convalescent COVID-19 samples came from the United States, Italy and Spain. Sources were T cells, B-cell-depleted T cells, or PBMCs; the material itself was cDNA or gDNA.

Original methodology: Scientists estimated how many nucleated cells there were by amplifying reference gene primers. TCRdb's copy holds only in-frame clones and misses some; the assay was immunoSEQ multiplex PCR. V and J calls plus clone size are reproduced from that table; the DNA served to infer D and trimming. The sample lists about 240,000 clones, approximately 82% occurring once. The germline CDR1 and CDR2 sequences are SGDLS and YYNGEE. CDR3 length: 16 amino acids. V shed 2 bases and J 7 bases; nucleotides not matched to a gene: 7. The chain uses TRBV9 and TRBJ2-4, with 12 bases identical to TRBD2. The sequence came from a woman aged 18-29 years with acute or convalescent COVID-19. Sequenced: peripheral blood. The CDR3 sequence: CASSVASGRALNIQYF. The CDR3 region has the DNA TGTGCCAGCAGCGTTGCTAGCGGGAGGGCCTTGAACATTCAGTACTTC.